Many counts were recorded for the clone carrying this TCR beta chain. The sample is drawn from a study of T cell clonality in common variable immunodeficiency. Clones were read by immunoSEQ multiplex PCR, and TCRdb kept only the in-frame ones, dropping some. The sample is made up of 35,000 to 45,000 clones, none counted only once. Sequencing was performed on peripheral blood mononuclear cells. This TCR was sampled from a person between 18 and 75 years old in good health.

CDR3 sequence: CSASDRGYTF. The DNA read from the CDR3 is TGCAGTGCATCGGACAGGGGC. This chain links TRBV20-1 with TRBJ1-2; 7 bases are a match to TRBD1. The read ends 3 residues early relative to the CDR3; the germline J gene fills the gap. The CDR3 extends over 10 amino acids. Germline V lookup: CDR1 DFQATT, CDR2 SNEGSKA (reference sequence).